Sequencing of this T cell receptor (beta chain) was carried out in a study of spatial heterogeneity in lung cancer. The sample's time point: sample taken at primary tumor resection. Whole RNA, isolated from tumor, nontumor lung or frozen PBMC, was sequenced without prior sorting. Every TCR cDNA molecule carried a tag that served as a unique molecular identifier. TCRdb recomputed calls from the 5' RACE reads with MiXCR, one row per CDR3 protein. The profile shows about 92,000 distinct CDR3 sequences, roughly 12% of them singletons. Study-wide results and caveats: Blood contained ubiquitous expanded tumor TCRs more at resection than at follow-up.

Looked up from germline, CDR1 is SGHDN and CDR2 is FVKESK. The V gene lost 4 bases and the J gene lost 1 base, with 13 bases spanning the gap. This CDR3 has 15 residues. A remark on this clonotype: Its antigen is not known.

This TCR was recovered from a male donor with early-stage non-small cell lung cancer. Source: PBMCs, taken at surgery. V and J are TRBV14 and TRBJ1-1; D might be TRBD1 (5 bases). CDR3 residues: CASSRTRDGNTEAFF. CDR3 DNA sequence: TGTGCCAGCAGCCGCACAAGGGACGGGAACACTGAAGCTTTCTTT. The full variable domain, rest sourced from reference TRBV14 and TRBJ1-1, is EAGVTQFPSHSVIEKGQTVTLRCDPISGHDNLYWYRRVMGKEIKFLLHFVKESKQDESGMPNNRFLAERTGGTYSTLKVQPAELEDSGVYFCASSRTRDGNTEAFFGQGTRLTVV.